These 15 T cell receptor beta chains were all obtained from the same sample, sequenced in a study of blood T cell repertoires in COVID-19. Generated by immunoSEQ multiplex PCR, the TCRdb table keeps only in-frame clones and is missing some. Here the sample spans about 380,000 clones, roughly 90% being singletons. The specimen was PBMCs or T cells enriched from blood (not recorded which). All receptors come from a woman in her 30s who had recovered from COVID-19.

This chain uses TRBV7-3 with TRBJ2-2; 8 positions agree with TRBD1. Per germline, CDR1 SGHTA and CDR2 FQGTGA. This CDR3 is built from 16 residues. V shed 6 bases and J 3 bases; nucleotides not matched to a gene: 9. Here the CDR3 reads CASRPSGGQDTGELFF. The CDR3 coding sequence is TGTGCCAGCAGACCTTCAGGGGGCCAGGACACCGGGGAGCTGTTTTTT.

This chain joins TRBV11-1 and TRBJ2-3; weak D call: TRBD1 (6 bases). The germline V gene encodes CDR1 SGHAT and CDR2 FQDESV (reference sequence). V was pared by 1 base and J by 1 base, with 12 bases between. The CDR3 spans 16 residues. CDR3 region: CASSLVSGVGTDTQYF. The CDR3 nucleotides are TGTGCCAGCAGCTTAGTTTCAGGGGTAGGCACAGATACGCAGTATTTT.

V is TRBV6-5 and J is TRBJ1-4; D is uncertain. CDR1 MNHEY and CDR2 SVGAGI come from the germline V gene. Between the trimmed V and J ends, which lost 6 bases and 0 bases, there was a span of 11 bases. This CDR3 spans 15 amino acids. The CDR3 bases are TGTGCCAGCAGGTACATGCCAGCAACTAATGAAAAACTGTTTTTT. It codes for CASRYMPATNEKLFF.

For the CDR3, the DNA is TGTGCCAGCAGCCGCAGTGGGGGGGCCCCGGAGAAAAAACTGTTTTTT. It codes for CASSRSGGAPEKKLFF. This chain joins TRBV14 and TRBJ1-4, with D perhaps TRBD1 (6 bases). This CDR3 is 16 amino acids long. Germline lookup yields CDR1 SGHDN and CDR2 FVKESK. V gave up 4 bases and J gave up 9 bases, with 21 bases separating them.

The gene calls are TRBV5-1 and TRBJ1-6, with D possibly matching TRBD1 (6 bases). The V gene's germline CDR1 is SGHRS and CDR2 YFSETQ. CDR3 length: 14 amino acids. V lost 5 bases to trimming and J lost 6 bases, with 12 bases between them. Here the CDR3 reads CASSPDSPNSPLHF. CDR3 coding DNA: TGCGCCAGCAGTCCGGACAGCCCTAATTCACCCCTCCACTTT.

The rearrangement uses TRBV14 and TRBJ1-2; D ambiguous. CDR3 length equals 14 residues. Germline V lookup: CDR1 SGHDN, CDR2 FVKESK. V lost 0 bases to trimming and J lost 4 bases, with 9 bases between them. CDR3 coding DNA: TGTGCCAGCAGCCAAGATAAGGGAGTCTATGGCTACACCTTC. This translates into CASSQDKGVYGYTF.

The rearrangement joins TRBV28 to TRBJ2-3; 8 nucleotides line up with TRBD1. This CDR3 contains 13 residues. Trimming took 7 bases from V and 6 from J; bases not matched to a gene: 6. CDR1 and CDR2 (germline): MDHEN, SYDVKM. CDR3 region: CASTRQGLDTQYF. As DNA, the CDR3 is TGTGCCAGCACGAGACAGGGGTTGGATACGCAGTATTTT. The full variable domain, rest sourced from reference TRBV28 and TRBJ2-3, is DVKVTQSSRYLVKRTGEKVFLECVQDMDHENMFWYRQDPGLGLRLIYFSYDVKMKEKGDIPEGYSVSREKKERFSLILESASTNQTSMYLCASTRQGLDTQYFGPGTRLTVL.

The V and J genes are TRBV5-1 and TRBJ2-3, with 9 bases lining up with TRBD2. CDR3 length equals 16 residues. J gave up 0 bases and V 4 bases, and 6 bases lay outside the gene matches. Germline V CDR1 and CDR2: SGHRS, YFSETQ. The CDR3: CASSPRLADSTDTQYF. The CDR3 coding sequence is TGCGCCAGCAGCCCAAGACTAGCGGACAGCACAGATACGCAGTATTTT.

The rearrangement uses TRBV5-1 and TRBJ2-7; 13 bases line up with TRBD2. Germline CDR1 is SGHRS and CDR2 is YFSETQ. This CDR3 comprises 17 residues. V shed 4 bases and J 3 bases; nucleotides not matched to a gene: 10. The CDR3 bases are TGCGCCAGCAGCCAAGGGACTAGCGGGGAGCAAATCTACGAGCAGTACTTC. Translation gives CASSQGTSGEQIYEQYF.

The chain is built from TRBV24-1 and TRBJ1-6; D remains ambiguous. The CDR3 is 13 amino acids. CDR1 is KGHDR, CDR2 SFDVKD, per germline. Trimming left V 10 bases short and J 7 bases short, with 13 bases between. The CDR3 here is CATASSSNSPLHF. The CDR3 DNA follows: TGTGCCACAGCCAGTAGCTCCAATTCACCCCTCCACTTT.

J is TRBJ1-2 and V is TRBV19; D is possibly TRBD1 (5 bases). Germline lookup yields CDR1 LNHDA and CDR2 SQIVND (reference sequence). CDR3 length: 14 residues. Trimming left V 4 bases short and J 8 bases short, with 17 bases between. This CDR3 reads CASSTQGLDEGYTF. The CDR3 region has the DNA TGTGCCAGTAGTACTCAGGGACTTGATGAAGGCTACACCTTC.

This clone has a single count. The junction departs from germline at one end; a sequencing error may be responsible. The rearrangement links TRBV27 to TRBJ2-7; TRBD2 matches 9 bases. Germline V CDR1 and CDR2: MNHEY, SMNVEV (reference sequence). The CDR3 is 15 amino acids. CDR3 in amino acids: CASSHSGTSSFEQYF. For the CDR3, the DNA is TGTGCCAGCAGCCATAGCGGGACTAGCTCCTTCGAGCAGTACTTC.

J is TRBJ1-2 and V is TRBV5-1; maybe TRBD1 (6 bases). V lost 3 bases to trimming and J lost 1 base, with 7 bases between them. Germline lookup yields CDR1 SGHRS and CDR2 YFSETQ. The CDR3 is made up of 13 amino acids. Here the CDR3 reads CASSSQGNYGYTF. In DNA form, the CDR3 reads TGCGCCAGCAGCTCACAGGGTAACTATGGCTACACCTTC.

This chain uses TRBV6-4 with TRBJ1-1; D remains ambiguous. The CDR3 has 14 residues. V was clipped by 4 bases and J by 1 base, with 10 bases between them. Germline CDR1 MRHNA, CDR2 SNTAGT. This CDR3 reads CASSAHSGNTEAFF. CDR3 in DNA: TGTGCCAGCAGTGCCCACTCCGGGAACACTGAAGCTTTCTTT.

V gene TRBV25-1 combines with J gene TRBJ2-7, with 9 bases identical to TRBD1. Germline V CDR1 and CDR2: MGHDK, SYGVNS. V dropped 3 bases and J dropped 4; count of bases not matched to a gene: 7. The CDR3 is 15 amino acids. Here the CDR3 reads CASSEGQGEWYEQYF. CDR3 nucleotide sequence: TGTGCCAGCAGTGAGGGACAGGGCGAATGGTACGAGCAGTACTTC.